Each of the 29 T cell receptor beta chains below was sequenced from the same sample in a study of blood T cell repertoires in COVID-19. Measured with immunoSEQ multiplex PCR; TCRdb has only the in-frame clones, and not every one. This sample has 35,000 to 45,000 clones, with approximately 86% found just once. What was sequenced was peripheral blood. These receptors were obtained from a human donor in a cohort sampled during active COVID-19.

The chain carries TRBV28 and TRBJ1-5, with D uncertain. This CDR3 comprises 14 residues. Between the trimmed V and J ends, which lost 4 bases and 6 bases, there was a span of 13 bases. Germline V lookup: CDR1 MDHEN, CDR2 SYDVKM. CDR3 sequence (DNA): TGTGCCAGCAGTTACTTTAGCGGAATTCAGCCCCAGCATTTT. Protein product: CASSYFSGIQPQHF.

This chain uses TRBV28 with TRBJ2-7, with D possibly matching TRBD2 (5 bases). The CDR3 runs 15 residues. CDR1 is MDHEN and CDR2 is SYDVKM in the germline V gene. V lost 6 bases and J lost 4, with 19 bases in between. The CDR3 is CASSPPVGVGYEQYF. The CDR3 DNA reads TGTGCCAGCAGCCCCCCGGTGGGAGTGGGTTACGAGCAGTACTTC.

This clone ranks as medium-sized. The chain joins TRBV2 to TRBJ1-5; 7 bases fit TRBD1. The CDR3 sequence is 15 residues long. V shed 8 bases and J 6 bases; nucleotides not matched to a gene: 13. Germline V CDR1 and CDR2: SNHLY, FYNNEI. CDR3 sequence reads: CASGTMTGLGQPQHF. The CDR3 nucleotides read TGTGCCAGCGGGACAATGACAGGGTTGGGTCAGCCCCAGCATTTT. Variable domain in full (rest from reference TRBV2 and TRBJ1-5): EPEVTQTPSHQVTQMGQEVILRCVPISNHLYFYWYRQILGQKVEFLVSFYNNEISEKSEIFDDQFSVERPDGSNFTLKIRSTKLEDSAMYFCASGTMTGLGQPQHFGDGTRLSIL.

This chain uses TRBV5-4 with TRBJ2-1, with TRBD1 as a possible D gene (5 bases). Trimming removed 3 bases from V and 4 bases from J, with 17 bases in between. The CDR3 is made up of 16 amino acids. Germline-derived CDR1 and CDR2 are SGHNT and YYREEE (reference sequence). For the CDR3, the DNA is TGTGCCAGCAGCTGGGCAGGGTACCAAGAATACAATGAGCAGTTCTTC. Its protein product is CASSWAGYQEYNEQFF.

This clone was observed once. The V and J genes are TRBV18 and TRBJ1-5; the D is unclear. Germline-derived CDR1 and CDR2 are KGHSH and LQKENI. V gave up 0 bases and J gave up 3 bases, with 3 bases separating them. The CDR3 is 13 amino acids. The CDR3 DNA reads TGTGCCAGCTCACCACCCCTCAATCAGCCCCAGCATTTT. It codes for CASSPPLNQPQHF.

This clone came up once. The rearrangement uses TRBV28 and TRBJ1-3, with a tentative D call TRBD1 (5 bases). The CDR3 is 14 amino acids. Germline CDR1 MDHEN, CDR2 SYDVKM. V was shortened by 5 bases and J by 3 bases, with 11 bases between the two germline ends. CDR3 DNA: TGTGCCAGCAGTACTGGGGCTTTTGGAAACACCATATATTTT. Protein product: CASSTGAFGNTIYF. Variable domain in full (rest from reference TRBV28 and TRBJ1-3): DVKVTQSSRYLVKRTGEKVFLECVQDMDHENMFWYRQDPGLGLRLIYFSYDVKMKEKGDIPEGYSVSREKKERFSLILESASTNQTSMYLCASSTGAFGNTIYFGEGSWLTVV.

This chain uses TRBV9 with TRBJ2-3; TRBD2 agrees at 14 bases. The CDR3 contains 17 residues. Germline V lookup: CDR1 SGDLS, CDR2 YYNGEE. J gave up 3 bases and V 2 bases, and 5 bases lay outside the gene matches. This chain's CDR3 is CASSVGLAGGATDTQYF. The CDR3 region has the DNA TGTGCCAGCAGCGTCGGACTAGCGGGAGGTGCAACAGATACGCAGTATTTT.

The V and J genes are TRBV3-1 (or the pseudogene TRBV3-2) and TRBJ2-7, with TRBD1 as a possible D gene (6 bases). Germline assignment: CDR1 LGHDT and CDR2 YNNKEL (reference sequence). The V end was cut by 0 bases, the J end by 5 bases, with 14 bases between. This CDR3 is 15 amino acids long. DNA of the CDR3: TGTGCCAGCAGCCAAGATCACCAGGGGAGAAACGAGCAGTACTTC. Protein: CASSQDHQGRNEQYF.

The V gene is TRBV5-1, the J gene TRBJ2-1; 7 bases agree with TRBD2. This CDR3 spans 12 amino acids. V lost 4 bases and J lost 12; bases outside the gene matches: 7. CDR1 SGHRS and CDR2 YFSETQ come from the germline V gene. CDR3: CASSDPAGLQFF. CDR3 bases: TGCGCCAGCAGCGACCCAGCGGGACTGCAGTTCTTC.

V is TRBV11-2 and J is TRBJ2-7; 9 bases agree with TRBD1. Germline loops: CDR1 SGHAT, CDR2 FQNNGV. Trimming took 3 bases from V and 3 from J; bases not matched to a gene: 9. The CDR3 sequence is 16 residues long. CDR3 sequence reads: CASSLGLGQGDYEQYF. CDR3 coding DNA: TGTGCCAGCAGCTTGGGGCTGGGACAGGGTGACTACGAGCAGTACTTC.

V gene TRBV27 combines with J gene TRBJ1-5; no reliable D call. The germline V and J ends were trimmed by 2 bases and 0 bases, with 14 bases remaining between them. The V gene's germline CDR1 is MNHEY and CDR2 SMNVEV (reference sequence). This CDR3 is 17 amino acids long. CDR3 nucleotides: TGTGCCAGCAGTTTACTCTCGGGTTTGTATAGCAATCAGCCCCAGCATTTT. This encodes CASSLLSGLYSNQPQHF.

The gene calls are TRBV27 and TRBJ1-2, with 9 nucleotides matching TRBD1. Germline V lookup: CDR1 MNHEY, CDR2 SMNVEV (reference sequence). V trimming: 8 bases; J trimming: 7 bases; junction bases outside the gene matches: 17. The CDR3 extends over 16 amino acids. This chain's CDR3 is CASGFGYRGPIGGYTF. Here the CDR3 DNA reads TGTGCCAGCGGATTCGGATACAGGGGGCCGATTGGTGGCTACACCTTC.

The V gene is TRBV5-1, the J gene TRBJ1-5, with D possibly TRBD1 on 6 matching bases. The CDR3 totals 14 residues. CDR1 SGHRS and CDR2 YFSETQ come from the germline V gene. The V end lost 4 bases, the J end lost 4 bases, and 12 bases lay between the germline ends. CDR3 amino acids: CASSPTGPNQPQHF. The CDR3, as DNA: TGCGCCAGCAGCCCGACAGGTCCGAATCAGCCCCAGCATTTT.

The V and J genes are TRBV28 and TRBJ1-2; D possibly corresponds to TRBD1 (6 bases). The CDR3 contains 13 residues. Trimming left V 5 bases short and J 5 bases short, with 12 bases between. Germline-derived CDR1 and CDR2 are MDHEN and SYDVKM. The CDR3 sequence: CASSLDRSYGYTF. The CDR3 DNA reads as TGTGCCAGCAGTCTCGACAGGAGTTATGGCTACACCTTC.

V gene TRBV7-9 combines with J gene TRBJ2-1; 7 positions match TRBD2. The J segment lost 3 bases and the V segment lost 1 base, leaving 0 bases of the junction unmatched. Germline loops: CDR1 SEHNR, CDR2 FQNEAQ (reference sequence). This CDR3 has 14 amino acids. The CDR3 DNA reads TGTGCCAGCAGCTTAGGGGACTACTACAATGAGCAGTTCTTC. Residues: CASSLGDYYNEQFF.

The gene calls are TRBV7-9 and TRBJ2-7, with D tentatively TRBD2 (6 bases). The CDR3 has 15 residues. Germline V lookup: CDR1 SEHNR, CDR2 FQNEAQ (reference sequence). The V gene lost 0 bases and the J gene lost 4 bases, with 13 bases spanning the gap. The CDR3 DNA follows: TGTGCCAGCAGCTTAGCGGGAGGCCAGTCGTACGAGCAGTACTTC. It is translated as CASSLAGGQSYEQYF.

This chain joins TRBV5-1 and TRBJ2-3; 7 bases agree with TRBD1. The junction had 8 bases not matched to a gene; V was cut back by 5 bases and J by 2 bases. CDR3 length: 15 amino acids. Looked up from germline, CDR1 is SGHRS and CDR2 is YFSETQ. CDR3 in amino acids: CASSAPTGHTDTQYF. The CDR3 region has the DNA TGCGCCAGCAGTGCCCCGACAGGGCACACAGATACGCAGTATTTT.

This rearrangement joins TRBV27 to TRBJ2-5; 7 positions match TRBD2. Germline CDR1 MNHEY, CDR2 SMNVEV (reference sequence). J gave up 4 bases and V 4 bases, and 15 bases lay outside the gene matches. The CDR3 covers 17 residues. The CDR3 DNA follows: TGTGCCAGCAGTTCCTCTCCCGAGACATGGGGGGGAGAGACCCAGTACTTC. It specifies CASSSSPETWGGETQYF.

The rearrangement links TRBV28 to TRBJ2-4, with 10 nucleotides matching TRBD1. Trimming at V came to 5 bases and at J to 1 base, leaving 2 bases not matched to a gene. CDR3 length equals 15 residues. CDR1 is MDHEN and CDR2 is SYDVKM in the germline V gene. CDR3 sequence reads: CASSGQGVAKNIQYF. The CDR3 DNA is TGTGCCAGCAGTGGACAGGGGGTTGCCAAAAACATTCAGTACTTC.

V gene TRBV19 combines with J gene TRBJ2-3, with 7 bases identical to TRBD2. Unmatched junction bases numbered 9, after V lost 5 bases and J lost 4 bases. From germline, CDR1 is LNHDA and CDR2 SQIVND (reference sequence). The CDR3 runs 15 residues. The CDR3 bases are TGTGCCAGTAGTCCGAGCGGGACTTTCGCAGATACGCAGTATTTT. Residues: CASSPSGTFADTQYF.

The genes are TRBV5-6 and TRBJ2-4, with TRBD2 as a possible D gene (5 bases). Germline CDR1 is SGHDT and CDR2 is YYEEEE. V was clipped by 1 base and J by 7 bases, with 9 bases between them. This CDR3 is built from 13 residues. CDR3 sequence reads: CASSLRTGNIQYF. CDR3 sequence (DNA): TGTGCCAGCAGCTTGCGTACGGGGAACATTCAGTACTTC.

This sequence joins TRBV4-2 and TRBJ1-2, with D possibly being TRBD1 (6 bases). In germline, CDR1 is LGHNA, CDR2 YNFKEQ. Trimming removed 1 base from V and 6 bases from J, with 9 bases in between. The CDR3 runs to 13 residues. The CDR3 nucleotides read TGTGCCAGCAGCCAAGGACAGGCGAATGGCTACACCTTC. Translated, it gives CASSQGQANGYTF.

This clone was picked up one time. The chain recombines TRBV6-6 with TRBJ1-4, with a weak D call TRBD1 (5 bases). Germline V gene data show CDR1 as MNHNY and CDR2 as SVGAGI (reference sequence). The CDR3 totals 15 residues. Between the trimmed V and J ends, which lost 8 bases and 4 bases, there was a span of 17 bases. For the CDR3, the DNA is TGTGCCAGCCTGGGACTCCGAAGTAGTAATGAAAAACTGTTTTTT. Amino acids: CASLGLRSSNEKLFF.

This clone came up a few times. The gene calls are TRBV5-1 and TRBJ1-1; D is unclear. This CDR3 is 13 amino acids long. From germline, CDR1 is SGHRS and CDR2 YFSETQ. Trimming cost V 5 bases and J 0 bases, with 8 bases left between them. CDR3 nucleotide sequence: TGCGCCAGCAGACAGAACATGAACACTGAAGCTTTCTTT. It translates to CASRQNMNTEAFF.

The chain has TRBV10-3 and TRBJ1-5, with 7 bases that match TRBD1. J gave up 1 base and V 2 bases, and 2 bases lay outside the gene matches. Germline loops: CDR1 ENHRY, CDR2 SYGVKD. This CDR3 is built from 15 residues. The CDR3 DNA reads as TGTGCCATCAGTGAGAAGGGACAGAGCAATCAGCCCCAGCATTTT. Translating it yields CAISEKGQSNQPQHF.

This chain connects TRBV19 to TRBJ2-7, with 8 bases fitting TRBD1. This CDR3 region has 14 residues. The ends lost 5 bases at V and 7 bases at J; junction bases unmatched: 10. CDR1 is LNHDA, CDR2 SQIVND, per germline (reference sequence). DNA for the CDR3: TGTGCCAGTAGTTATGGACAGGGATATTGGGAGCAGTACTTC. Translating gives CASSYGQGYWEQYF.

The chain employs TRBV9 and TRBJ2-1, with a possible D match to TRBD1 (5 bases). CDR3 length equals 15 residues. Deletions cut 0 bases from V and 3 bases from J, with 10 bases between. From germline, CDR1 is SGDLS and CDR2 YYNGEE. CDR3 amino acids: CASSVVEGDYNEQFF. CDR3 nucleotide sequence: TGTGCCAGCAGCGTAGTCGAAGGGGACTACAATGAGCAGTTCTTC. The variable domain in full, completed from reference TRBV9 and TRBJ2-1, reads DSGVTQTPKHLITATGQRVTLRCSPRSGDLSVYWYQQSLDQGLQFLIQYYNGEERAKGNILERFSAQQFPDLHSELNLSSLELGDSALYFCASSVVEGDYNEQFFGPGTRLTVL.

The J gene is TRBJ2-2, the V gene TRBV18; D unclear. The CDR3 is made up of 15 amino acids. The V gene lost 2 bases and the J gene lost 4 bases, with 11 bases spanning the gap. Germline values: CDR1 KGHSH, CDR2 LQKENI. The CDR3 loop reads CASSPGSRTTGELFF. The DNA for the CDR3 is TGTGCCAGCTCACCAGGCTCCAGAACCACCGGGGAGCTGTTTTTT. The full variable domain, its missing parts supplied by reference TRBV18 and TRBJ2-2, is NAGVMQNPRHLVRRRGQEARLRCSPMKGHSHVYWYRQLPEEGLKFMVYLQKENIIDESGMPKERFSAEFPKEGPSILRIQQVVRGDSAAYFCASSPGSRTTGELFFGEGSRLTVL.

The chain recombines TRBV4-2 with TRBJ2-7; weak D call: TRBD1 (6 bases). The CDR3 spans 17 residues. V gave up 4 bases and J gave up 1 base, with 20 bases separating them. From germline, CDR1 is LGHNA and CDR2 YNFKEQ. The CDR3 bases are TGTGCCAGCAGCCCAGGGGACGCGGCCTATACTTCCTACGAGCAGTACTTC. Its protein is CASSPGDAAYTSYEQYF.